The 18 T cell receptor beta chains presented below share a single source sample, sequenced in a study of blood T cell repertoires in COVID-19. Some clones are missing from TCRdb's copy, which holds only in-frame ones; the method was immunoSEQ multiplex PCR. The sample has 90,000 to 120,000 clones; roughly 90% are singletons. Sequences were obtained from peripheral blood. The receptors stem from a man aged 35 to 55 with active or convalescent COVID-19.

CDR3 in amino acids: CASSRLGGPTARNTEAFF. In DNA, the CDR3 is TGTGCCAGCAGTCGGTTAGGAGGCCCGACCGCCCGGAACACTGAAGCTTTCTTT. The rearrangement links TRBV28 to TRBJ1-1; D is unresolved. The V gene's germline CDR1 is MDHEN and CDR2 SYDVKM. Trimming pared 5 bases from V and 1 base from J, leaving 23 bases between. The CDR3 totals 18 residues. The full variable domain, rest sourced from reference TRBV28 and TRBJ1-1, is DVKVTQSSRYLVKRTGEKVFLECVQDMDHENMFWYRQDPGLGLRLIYFSYDVKMKEKGDIPEGYSVSREKKERFSLILESASTNQTSMYLCASSRLGGPTARNTEAFFGQGTRLTVV.

This rearrangement joins TRBV9 to TRBJ1-3, with unresolved D. Germline lookup yields CDR1 SGDLS and CDR2 YYNGEE. V was trimmed by 4 bases and J by 6 bases, leaving 14 bases between them. The CDR3 sequence is 14 residues long. CDR3 nucleotides: TGTGCCAGCAGCCCAGCGCCCCAACCAAACACCATATATTTT. Protein: CASSPAPQPNTIYF.

V is TRBV14 and J is TRBJ2-3, with D unclear. CDR3 length equals 15 residues. V dropped 4 bases and J dropped 2 bases, with 13 bases sitting between them. Germline V gene data show CDR1 as SGHDN and CDR2 as FVKESK. The CDR3 DNA is TGTGCCAGCAGCCCAGGCGATCTTCCCACAGATACGCAGTATTTT. Its translation is CASSPGDLPTDTQYF.

The chain joins TRBV5-1 to TRBJ1-1; D might be TRBD1 (6 bases). Trimming took off 3 bases at V and 1 base at J, with 10 bases between the two ends. This CDR3 has 14 amino acids. CDR1 and CDR2 (germline): SGHRS, YFSETQ. In DNA, the CDR3 is TGCGCCAGCAGCTCCCTACAGGGGAACACTGAAGCTTTCTTT. Protein: CASSSLQGNTEAFF.

The genes are TRBV4-1 and TRBJ1-2, with 8 positions matching TRBD1. The germline gives CDR1 MGHRA, CDR2 YSYEKL. The CDR3 runs 18 residues. Trimming cost V 5 bases and J 5 bases; bases outside gene matches: 19. CDR3 DNA: TGCGCCAGCAGCGGTTACTATATCCCAGGGGGCTCGGGATATGGCTACACCTTC. Translation gives CASSGYYIPGGSGYGYTF.

V gene TRBV6-2 or TRBV6-3 combines with J gene TRBJ2-7, with D maybe TRBD1 (6 bases). Germline V gene sequence: CDR1 MNHEY, CDR2 SVGEGT. Trimming shortened V by 6 bases and J by 6 bases, and 21 bases separated the two germline ends. CDR3 size: 15 residues. CDR3 nucleotides: TGTGCCAGCAGCAGAAGGGGACAAACCATTCCCGAGCAGTACTTC. Residues: CASSRRGQTIPEQYF.

This clone occurred once. V gene TRBV28 combines with J gene TRBJ2-3, with D possibly TRBD1 on 5 matching bases. From germline, CDR1 is MDHEN and CDR2 SYDVKM. This CDR3 comprises 13 residues. Trimming shortened V by 7 bases and J by 6 bases, and 14 bases separated the two germline ends. The CDR3 sequence is CASKAGSRDTQYF. CDR3 coding DNA: TGTGCCAGCAAGGCAGGGTCTCGGGATACGCAGTATTTT.

The rearrangement uses TRBV9 and TRBJ1-2; weak D call: TRBD1 (6 bases). Trimming removed 2 bases from V and 4 bases from J, with 9 bases in between. This CDR3 has 13 amino acids. Looked up from germline, CDR1 is SGDLS and CDR2 is YYNGEE. This CDR3 reads CASSVRDIYGYTF. DNA for the CDR3: TGTGCCAGCAGCGTCCGGGACATCTATGGCTACACCTTC. Full variable domain (missing parts from reference TRBV9 and TRBJ1-2): DSGVTQTPKHLITATGQRVTLRCSPRSGDLSVYWYQQSLDQGLQFLIQYYNGEERAKGNILERFSAQQFPDLHSELNLSSLELGDSALYFCASSVRDIYGYTFGSGTRLTVV.

The chain uses TRBV18 and TRBJ2-3; 8 bases align to TRBD1. The CDR3 spans 15 residues. The germline gives CDR1 KGHSH, CDR2 LQKENI. The V and J ends lost 2 bases and 4 bases, in that order; junction bases with no gene match: 5. The CDR3 DNA reads TGTGCCAGCTCACCAGCAGGGGGCAGTGCAGATACGCAGTATTTT. It is translated as CASSPAGGSADTQYF.

V usage is TRBV10-2 and J usage is TRBJ2-1; 9 bases line up with TRBD2. This CDR3 is built from 14 residues. Looked up from germline, CDR1 is WSHSY and CDR2 is SAAADI. V lost 11 bases to trimming and J lost 6 bases; unmatched junction nucleotides: 11. The CDR3 loop reads CAVQLAGLGNEQFF. The CDR3 DNA follows: TGCGCCGTTCAACTAGCGGGTCTTGGCAATGAGCAGTTCTTC.

This sequence joins TRBV7-3 and TRBJ1-1, with D tentatively TRBD1 (5 bases). Trimming cost V 5 bases and J 0 bases, with 16 bases left between them. Germline assignment: CDR1 SGHTA and CDR2 FQGTGA. The CDR3 sequence is 16 residues long. The CDR3 sequence is CASSRDSSSLNTEAFF. CDR3 sequence (DNA): TGTGCCAGCAGCCGAGACAGTTCCTCATTGAACACTGAAGCTTTCTTT.

This chain links TRBV5-1 with TRBJ2-7, with 11 positions matching TRBD2. Germline CDR1 is SGHRS and CDR2 is YFSETQ. There are 16 residues in the CDR3. Trimming took 0 bases from V and 4 from J; bases not matched to a gene: 6. DNA of the CDR3: TGCGCCAGCAGCTTGGCCGGGGTAGCGGGAGGGTACGAGCAGTACTTC. Residues: CASSLAGVAGGYEQYF.

J is TRBJ1-1 and V is TRBV7-2; 7 positions match TRBD1. The V segment lost 4 bases and the J segment 4 bases; nucleotides outside the gene matches: 9. Germline V gene lookup returns CDR1 SGHTA and CDR2 FQGNSA. The CDR3 covers 15 residues. The CDR3 loop is CASSSMAGGSTEAFF. CDR3 sequence (DNA): TGTGCCAGCAGCTCCATGGCAGGGGGAAGCACTGAAGCTTTCTTT.

This chain links TRBV30 with TRBJ1-6; 7 bases match TRBD1. The trim removed 4 bases at V and 9 bases at J, leaving 6 bases unmatched. The germline V gene has CDR1 GTSNPN and CDR2 SVGIG (reference sequence). This CDR3 comprises 13 residues. The CDR3 region is CAWTTGIGSPLHF. Here the CDR3 DNA reads TGTGCCTGGACGACAGGGATAGGTTCACCCCTCCACTTT.

The chain carries TRBV6-2 or TRBV6-3 and TRBJ2-7, with D tentatively TRBD2 (5 bases). CDR1 and CDR2 from the germline V gene are MNHEY and SVGEGT. The CDR3 spans 14 residues. Trimming took off 2 bases at V and 0 bases at J, with 8 bases between the two ends. CDR3 amino acids: CASSYRGSSYEQYF. Written as DNA, the CDR3 is TGTGCCAGCAGTTACCGGGGAAGCTCCTACGAGCAGTACTTC.

The genes are TRBV10-1 and TRBJ2-7; 8 nucleotides agree with TRBD2. The V gene end was trimmed by 8 bases and the J gene end by 1 base; junction bases not matched to a gene: 7. CDR3 size: 14 residues. The V gene's germline CDR1 is WNHNN and CDR2 SYGVQD (reference sequence). CDR3 sequence reads: CASGSGTDSYEQYF. CDR3 in DNA: TGCGCCAGCGGTAGCGGGACCGATTCCTACGAGCAGTACTTC.

The genes are TRBV4-1 and TRBJ2-7; 7 bases are a match to TRBD2. This CDR3 comprises 14 residues. Unmatched junction bases numbered 6, after V lost 5 bases and J lost 2 bases. In germline, CDR1 is MGHRA, CDR2 YSYEKL. The DNA for the CDR3 is TGCGCCAGCAGCTCTAGCGGTAACCCCTACGAGCAGTACTTC. It translates to CASSSSGNPYEQYF.

The CDR3 DNA sequence: TGTGCCACCAGTTTAGGACAGGGGGCGAACACCGGGGAGCTGTTTTTT. Translated: CATSLGQGANTGELFF. This chain links TRBV21-1 with TRBJ2-2; TRBD1 is the table's D call, not checked against the DNA. TRBV21-1 is a documented pseudogene. CDR3 length: 16 residues.